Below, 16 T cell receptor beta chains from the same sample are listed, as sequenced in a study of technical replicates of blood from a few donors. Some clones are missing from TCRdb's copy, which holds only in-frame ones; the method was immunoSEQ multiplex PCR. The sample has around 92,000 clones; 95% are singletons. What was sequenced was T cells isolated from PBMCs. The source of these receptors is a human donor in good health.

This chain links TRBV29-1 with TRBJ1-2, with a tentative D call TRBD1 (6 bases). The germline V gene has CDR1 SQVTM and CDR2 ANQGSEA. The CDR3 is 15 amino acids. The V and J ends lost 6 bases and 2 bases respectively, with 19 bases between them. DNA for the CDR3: TGCAGCGTCCCCCCTGGGGTAGGGGGAAACTATGGCTACACCTTC. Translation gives CSVPPGVGGNYGYTF.

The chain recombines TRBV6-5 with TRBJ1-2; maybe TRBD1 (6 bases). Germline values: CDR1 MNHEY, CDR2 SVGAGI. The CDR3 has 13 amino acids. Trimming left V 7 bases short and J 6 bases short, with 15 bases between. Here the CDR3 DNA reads TGTGCCAGCAAAAAACAGGGATTGCATGGCTACACCTTC. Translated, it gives CASKKQGLHGYTF.

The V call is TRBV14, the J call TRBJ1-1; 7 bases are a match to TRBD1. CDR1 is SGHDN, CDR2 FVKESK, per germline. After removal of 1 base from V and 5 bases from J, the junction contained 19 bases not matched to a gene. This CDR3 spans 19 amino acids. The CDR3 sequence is CASSQVDDREKSRATEAFF. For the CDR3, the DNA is TGTGCCAGCAGCCAAGTCGATGACAGGGAGAAGAGCCGCGCTACTGAAGCTTTCTTT.

The CDR3 nucleotides read TGTGCCAGCAGTCGAAGAGGACAGATCAGAGATGAGCAGTTCTTC. It yields the protein CASSRRGQIRDEQFF. The chain joins TRBV27 to TRBJ2-1; D perhaps matches TRBD1 (6 bases). V was clipped by 5 bases and J by 8 bases, with 19 bases between them. The CDR3 has 15 amino acids. CDR1 and CDR2 from the germline V gene are MNHEY and SMNVEV (reference sequence).

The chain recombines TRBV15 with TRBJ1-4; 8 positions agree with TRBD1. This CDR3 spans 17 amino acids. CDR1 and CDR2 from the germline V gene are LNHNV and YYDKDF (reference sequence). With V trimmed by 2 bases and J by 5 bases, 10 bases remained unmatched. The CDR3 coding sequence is TGTGCCACCAGCAGAATTGTCAGGGGGCTAGTCAATGAAAAACTGTTTTTT. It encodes CATSRIVRGLVNEKLFF.

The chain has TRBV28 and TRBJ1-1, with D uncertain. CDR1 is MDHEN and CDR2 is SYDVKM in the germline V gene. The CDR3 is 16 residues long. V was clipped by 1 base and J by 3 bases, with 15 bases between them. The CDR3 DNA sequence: TGTGCCAGCAGTTTATTATGGGCAGGCAAGCACACTGAAGCTTTCTTT. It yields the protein CASSLLWAGKHTEAFF.

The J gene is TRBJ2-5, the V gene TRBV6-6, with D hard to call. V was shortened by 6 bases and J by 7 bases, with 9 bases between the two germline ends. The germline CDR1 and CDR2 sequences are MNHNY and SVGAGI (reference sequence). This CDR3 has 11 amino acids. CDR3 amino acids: CASRSVGTQYF. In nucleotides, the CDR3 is TGTGCCAGCAGGTCCGTCGGGACCCAGTACTTC.

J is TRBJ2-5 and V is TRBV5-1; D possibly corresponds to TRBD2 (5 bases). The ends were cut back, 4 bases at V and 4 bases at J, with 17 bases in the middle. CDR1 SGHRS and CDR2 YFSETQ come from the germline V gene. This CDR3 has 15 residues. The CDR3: CASSVIGVEGETQYF. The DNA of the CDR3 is TGCGCCAGCAGCGTCATCGGGGTCGAGGGAGAGACCCAGTACTTC.

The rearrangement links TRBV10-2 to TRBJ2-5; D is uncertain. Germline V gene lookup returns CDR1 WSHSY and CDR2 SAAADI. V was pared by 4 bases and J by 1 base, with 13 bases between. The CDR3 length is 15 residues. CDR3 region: CASSVTLPSQETQYF. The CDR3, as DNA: TGCGCCAGCAGTGTCACCCTACCCTCCCAAGAGACCCAGTACTTC.

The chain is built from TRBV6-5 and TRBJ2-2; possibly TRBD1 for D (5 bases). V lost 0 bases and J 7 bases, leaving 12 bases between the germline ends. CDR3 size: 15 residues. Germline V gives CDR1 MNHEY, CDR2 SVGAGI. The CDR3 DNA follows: TGTGCCAGCAGTTACTCGAAGGGGCTTAACGGGGAGCTGTTTTTT. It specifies CASSYSKGLNGELFF.

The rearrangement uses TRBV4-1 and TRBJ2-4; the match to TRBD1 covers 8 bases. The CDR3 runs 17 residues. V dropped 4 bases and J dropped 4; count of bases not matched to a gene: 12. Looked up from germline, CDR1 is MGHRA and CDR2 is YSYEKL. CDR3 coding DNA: TGCGCCAGCAGCCGTCTCCCTTCGGGACAGGAAAAAAACATTCAGTACTTC. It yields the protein CASSRLPSGQEKNIQYF.

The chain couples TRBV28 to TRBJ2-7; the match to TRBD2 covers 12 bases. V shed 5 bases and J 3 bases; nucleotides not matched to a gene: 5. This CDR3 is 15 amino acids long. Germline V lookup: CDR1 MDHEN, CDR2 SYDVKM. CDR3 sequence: CASSTTSGRVYEQYF. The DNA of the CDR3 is TGTGCCAGCAGTACGACTAGCGGGAGAGTCTACGAGCAGTACTTC.

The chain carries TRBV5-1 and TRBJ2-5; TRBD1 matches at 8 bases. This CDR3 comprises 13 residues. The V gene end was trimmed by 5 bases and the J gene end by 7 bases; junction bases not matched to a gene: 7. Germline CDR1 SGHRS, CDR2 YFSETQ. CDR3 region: CASRTGAGGTQYF. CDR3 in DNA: TGCGCCAGCAGGACAGGGGCAGGAGGGACCCAGTACTTC.

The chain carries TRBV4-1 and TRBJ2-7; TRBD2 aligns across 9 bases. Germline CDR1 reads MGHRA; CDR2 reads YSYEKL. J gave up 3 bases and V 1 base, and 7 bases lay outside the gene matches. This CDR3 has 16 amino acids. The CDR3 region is CASSQVEGLAGYEQYF. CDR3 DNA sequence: TGCGCCAGCAGCCAAGTGGAGGGACTAGCAGGCTACGAGCAGTACTTC.

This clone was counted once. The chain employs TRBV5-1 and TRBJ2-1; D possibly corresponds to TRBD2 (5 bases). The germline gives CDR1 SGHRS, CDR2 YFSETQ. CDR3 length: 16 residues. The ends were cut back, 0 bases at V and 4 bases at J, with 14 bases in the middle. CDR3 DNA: TGCGCCAGCAGCTTGGAAAGGGAGCTGGGGTACAATGAGCAGTTCTTC. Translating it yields CASSLERELGYNEQFF. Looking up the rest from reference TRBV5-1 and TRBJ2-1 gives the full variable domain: KAGVTQTPRYLIKTRGQQVTLSCSPISGHRSVSWYQQTPGQGLQFLFEYFSETQRNKGNFPGRFSGRQFSNSRSEMNVSTLELGDSALYLCASSLERELGYNEQFFGPGTRLTVL.

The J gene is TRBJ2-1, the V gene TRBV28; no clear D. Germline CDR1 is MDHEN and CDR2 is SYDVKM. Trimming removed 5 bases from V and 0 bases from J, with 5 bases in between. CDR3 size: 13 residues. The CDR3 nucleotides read TGTGCCAGCAGTATGAGCTCCTACAATGAGCAGTTCTTC. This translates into CASSMSSYNEQFF.